This T cell receptor (beta chain) was recovered during a study of T cell changes during pregnancy in multiple sclerosis. Clones were read by immunoSEQ multiplex PCR, and TCRdb kept only the in-frame ones, dropping some. The sample carries 40,000 to 50,000 clones, 80% to 90% recorded once. The material was CD4+ T cells from peripheral blood mononuclear cells, obtained before pregnancy. This TCR derives from a female donor with multiple sclerosis, enrolled in a pregnancy study.

As DNA, the CDR3 is TGTGCCAGCAGCTTGGCTTTCTGGGGACTGGGAGATACGCAGTATTTT. Translating gives CASSLAFWGLGDTQYF. The V call is TRBV5-6, the J call TRBJ2-3; TRBD2 might be the D (6 bases). Germline V gives CDR1 SGHDT, CDR2 YYEEEE. The CDR3 totals 16 residues. Trimming left V 0 bases short and J 5 bases short, with 16 bases between. The variable domain in full, completed from reference TRBV5-6 and TRBJ2-3, reads DAGVTQSPTHLIKTRGQQVTLRCSPKSGHDTVSWYQQALGQGPQFIFQYYEEEERQRGNFPDRFSGHQFPNYSSELNVNALLLGDSALYLCASSLAFWGLGDTQYFGPGTRLTVL.